This T cell receptor beta chain originates from a study of regulatory T cells in long-lasting Graves disease. Both iRepertoire HTBI primers and Arm-PCR of CDR3 regions were used to build the TCR beta libraries. TCRdb called the multiplex PCR reads again in MiXCR, with one record for every CDR3 protein. The sample has around 470,000 distinct CDR3 sequences; approximately 15% are singletons. Time point defined: newly diagnosed GD, antithyroid drugs for less than 3 months. PBMCs provided the RNA from which the TCR library was made. Germline CDR1 reads SQVTM; CDR2 reads ANQGSEA. V was trimmed by 7 bases and J by 7 bases, leaving 8 bases between them. CDR3 length: 10 amino acids. This clonotype appeared a few times. The data were also submitted as part of a second study, on T cells in Graves' hyperthyroidism and ophthalmopathy.

The input for sequencing was peripheral blood mononuclear cells (PBMCs), taken at new diagnosis, from a patient treated with antithyroid drugs. J is TRBJ2-1 and V is TRBV29-1; a possible D gene is TRBD2 (5 bases). The clonotype originates from a woman aged 45-65 years with Graves disease. The CDR3 nucleotides are TGCAGCGCTGGCGGGAATGAGCAGTTCTTC. It specifies CSAGGNEQFF.